The present T cell receptor beta chain was sequenced within a study of human T cells and chemical hapten exposure (dated by TCRdb to the early 2020s). With regard to the full study: For sensitization, 2% DPC in acetone was applied to a roughly 2 cm by roughly 2 cm area of upper inner arm skin. Throughout the study period of around 25 weeks, patients also received therapeutic DPC doses to the scalp every week. Patch testing was performed on the upper back with Finn chambers containing 0.01% DPC, and the patch tests were scored after 6 days according to International Contact Dermatitis Research Group standards. The patient cohort, mostly female, included alopecia areata with under or over 50% scalp involvement, alopecia totalis and alopecia universalis. Libraries were pooled for sequencing, and per-sample TCR yields varied mainly because of small differences in library volumes within the pool. In alopecia patients, the study followed how the peripheral blood TCR repertoire changed in vivo over primary and secondary sensitization to diphenylcyclopropenone (DPC), a hapten. Patient blood was sampled pre-sensitization (week 0) and at 2, 6 and about 24 weeks after DPC sensitization. Around 30 alopecia patients provided blood for TCR sequencing at one to four time points (pre-sensitization, 2, 6 and 24 weeks).

V gives up 5 bases and J gives up 1 base, and the segment between their germline ends measures 12 bases. Measured from the cysteine to the phenylalanine, the CDR3 is 14 residues long. Just CDR3 DNA is preserved here, 42 bases in frame from base 1. CDR1 and CDR2 are read off the germline V gene (reference sequence) as DFQATT and SNEGSKA. The sample's time point label is to be understood as: patch test 3, about 24 weeks after DPC sensitization. Reading the label with the study, this specimen's treatment or condition is: therapeutic diphenylcyclopropenone sensitization with weekly scalp DPC. At each patch-test visit, blood was drawn before the patch test was applied. To be eligible, patients had to be aged 18 to 70, diagnosed with alopecia and judged suitable for DPC therapy, while pregnant patients were excluded. Total RNA was isolated from unfractionated whole blood collected in Tempus Blood RNA tubes.

This clonotype was seen many times. The antigen this receptor binds is unknown. No base qualities exist here, and no much larger clone lies one base off it. Libraries came from RACE. Sequenced on a NextSeq 500. During library preparation, unique molecular identifiers were attached to individual cDNA molecules so that TCRs could be counted in a quantitative, reproducible way. Each blood RNA sample was used to sequence both TCR alpha and TCR beta chains. For the original study's pipeline: The median number of TCRs per sample was roughly 100,000, ranging from about 20,000 to 750,000. The Decombinator software suite was used to annotate V, J and CDR3 in the TCR reads. To make PS versus PT1 abundance plots, every sample was subsampled to the same number of TCRs (28,000). Expanded TCRs were defined as absent before sensitization and observed at least eight times at the 2-week time point. TCRdb reran the public reads through fastp at Q25 and MiXCR, keeping productive beta chains. CDR3 protein duplicates are merged, each entry listing the most common genes and DNA. The V and J calls, along with clone size, are taken from TCRdb and not from the paper's own processing. The sample contains roughly 90,000 distinct CDR3 sequences, roughly a tenth of them found a single time. The ten largest clones take up more than 0.85% of the sample.

Study-wide findings and limitations: DPC sensitization did not change how many TCRs were above 1 in 1000 frequency, and no evidence was found of alterations in global repertoire structure. Expanded TCRs formed significantly more large CDR3 similarity clusters than pre-sensitization or healthy control sets, consistent with antigen-driven responses. Because all patients had alopecia, a presumed autoimmune disease, the immune response of the patients might differ from that of healthy individuals. After repeated subsampling, changes were observed in the strength of the expansion versus patch-test correlation and in the threshold at which the correlation became significant. A positive correlation was found between the number of PT1 expanded TCRs and patch test score, with significance reached at thresholds 8, 16 and 32 but not 4.

The material was whole blood, obtained in connection with sensitization to the hapten diphenylcyclopropenone (DPC). The chain employs TRBV20-1 and TRBJ1-5; TRBD1 could be the D gene, as 6 bases match. This sequence originates from a woman under 40 with alopecia areata. Some clones in this sample may be carry-over from other donors' samples. The CDR3 region reads CSALGDNSNQPQHF. The base sequence is TGCAGTGCTCTGGGGGACAACAGCAATCAGCCCCAGCATTTT.